Below, 27 T cell receptor beta chains from the same sample are listed, as sequenced in a study of cytomegalovirus exposure and HLA in healthy donors. Primers for the PCR totalled 60 Vbeta and 13 Jbeta. Repertoires were generated with immunoSEQ multiplex PCR, while TCRdb's copy carries only in-frame clones and drops some. Seen here are nearly 200,000 clones, about 90% observed once, and the top ten hold 1% to 1.5%. The sample was PBMCs. The source is a man younger than 45 in good health and CMV-seronegative.

The V gene is TRBV28, the J gene TRBJ2-1; 9 nucleotides match TRBD2. The CDR3 is 14 amino acids. In germline, CDR1 is MDHEN, CDR2 SYDVKM. V trimming: 11 bases; J trimming: 9 bases; junction bases outside the gene matches: 14. DNA of the CDR3: TGTGCCGCCACCCAGAAGGCTAGCGGGATTGAGCAGTTCTTC. Amino acid sequence: CAATQKASGIEQFF.

The chain links TRBV2 to TRBJ2-5; TRBD1 might be the D (5 bases). TRBJ2-7 explains the end of the DNA better; the J call may be wrong. CDR3 length: 15 amino acids. Germline assignment: CDR1 SNHLY and CDR2 FYNNEI. The CDR3 DNA is TGTGCCAGCAGTGGACAGAAAAATCCCTCCTACGAGCAGTACTTC. Translating it yields CASSGQKNPSYEQYF.

V and J are TRBV4-1 and TRBJ2-1, with 11 bases matching TRBD2. V shed 0 bases, J shed 9 bases, and the junction held 4 bases outside the gene matches. Germline V CDR1 and CDR2: MGHRA, YSYEKL. The length of the CDR3 is 15 residues. CDR3 bases: TGCGCCAGCAGCCAAGAACTAGCGGGAGTAGGTGAGCAGTTCTTC. Encoded protein: CASSQELAGVGEQFF.

The rearrangement links TRBV7-2 to TRBJ2-3; D is uncertain. Germline values: CDR1 SGHTA, CDR2 FQGNSA. V gave up 4 bases and J gave up 0 bases, with 8 bases separating them. The CDR3 covers 14 residues. CDR3 bases: TGTGCCAGCAGCTCCCCCAGGAGCACAGATACGCAGTATTTT. It encodes CASSSPRSTDTQYF.

As concerns this clone: The junction and the germline gene differ at one end; a read error may be behind it. The rearrangement joins TRBV7-9 to TRBJ1-6; D call uncertain. Germline CDR1 is SEHNR and CDR2 is FQNEAQ (reference sequence). The CDR3 is made up of 15 amino acids. The CDR3 DNA follows: TGTTCCAGCAGCTTGGCGAGGGCCGATAATTCACCCCTCCACTTT. Protein sequence: CSSSLARADNSPLHF.

This clone appeared a few times. The rearrangement uses TRBV18 and TRBJ2-7, with 7 positions matching TRBD1. Germline V lookup: CDR1 KGHSH, CDR2 LQKENI. Trimming took 0 bases from V and 0 from J; bases not matched to a gene: 2. The CDR3 consists of 15 residues. The CDR3 sequence: CASSPPGQYSYEQYF. The CDR3 nucleotides are TGTGCCAGCTCACCACCGGGACAGTACTCCTACGAGCAGTACTTC.

The rearrangement links TRBV2 to TRBJ1-1; D gene unclear. Germline loops: CDR1 SNHLY, CDR2 FYNNEI. The CDR3 totals 13 residues. V was cut by 6 bases and J by 3 bases, with 11 bases left in between. CDR3 sequence: CASRPGRDTEAFF. The CDR3 DNA sequence: TGTGCCAGCAGGCCCGGTCGCGACACTGAAGCTTTCTTT.

This clone was observed a single time. The chain joins TRBV13 to TRBJ2-7; TRBD1 might be the D (5 bases). The CDR3 covers 13 residues. Germline V gene data show CDR1 as PRHDT and CDR2 as FYEKMQ (reference sequence). V dropped 5 bases and J dropped 5 bases, with 13 bases sitting between them. Written as DNA, the CDR3 is TGTGCCAGCAGCCCGGCGACAGTGCACGAGCAGTACTTC. This codes for CASSPATVHEQYF.

V is TRBV11-1 and J is TRBJ2-1, with a tentative D call TRBD1 (6 bases). Trimming took 5 bases from V and 6 from J, leaving 20 bases between them. CDR1 is SGHAT and CDR2 is FQDESV in the germline V gene (reference sequence). This CDR3 has 16 amino acids. This CDR3 reads CASSPLQGRSGNEQFF. CDR3 nucleotides: TGTGCCAGCAGCCCACTACAGGGACGGTCTGGCAATGAGCAGTTCTTC.

V usage is TRBV2 and J usage is TRBJ2-3; 11 nucleotides agree with TRBD2. The J segment lost 1 base and the V segment lost 6 bases, leaving 6 bases of the junction unmatched. The CDR3 totals 16 residues. The germline V gene has CDR1 SNHLY and CDR2 FYNNEI. CDR3 sequence: CASRLLAGGGTDTQYF. In DNA, the CDR3 is TGTGCCAGCAGACTTCTAGCGGGAGGAGGCACAGATACGCAGTATTTT.

The J gene is TRBJ2-3, the V gene TRBV4-1; D might be TRBD1 (6 bases). CDR3 length: 16 amino acids. The germline CDR1 and CDR2 sequences are MGHRA and YSYEKL. Trimming cost V 3 bases and J 6 bases, with 19 bases left between them. The CDR3 DNA follows: TGCGCCAGCAGCCAGGGGAACACAGGGCCGGAGGATACGCAGTATTTT. Protein product: CASSQGNTGPEDTQYF.

This clone has a handful of counts. CDR3 bases: TGTGCCAGCAGCAAGGACAGTTTCTCCACAGATACGCAGTATTTT. This encodes CASSKDSFSTDTQYF. The rearrangement links TRBV5-4 to TRBJ2-3; D might be TRBD1 (6 bases). Germline CDR1 SGHNT, CDR2 YYREEE (reference sequence). This CDR3 has 15 residues. V lost 4 bases to trimming and J lost 2 bases, with 14 bases between them.

The rearrangement joins TRBV11-3 to TRBJ2-5, with TRBD1 matching 10 bases. The J call may not be correct, given that the DNA end is closer to TRBJ2-7. The CDR3 length is 14 residues. Germline CDR1 and CDR2: SGHNT and YENEEA. For the CDR3, the DNA is TGTGCCAGCAGCTCCCCCGGGACAGGGGCCGAGCAGTACTTC. Translated: CASSSPGTGAEQYF.

The chain has TRBV25-1 and TRBJ2-1; TRBD2 is a possible D gene (6 bases). This CDR3 is 13 amino acids long. CDR1 is MGHDK, CDR2 SYGVNS, per germline. The V gene lost 8 bases and the J gene lost 2 bases, with 10 bases spanning the gap. The CDR3 spells CASAWTTYNEQFF. The DNA of the CDR3 is TGTGCCAGCGCCTGGACTACCTACAATGAGCAGTTCTTC.

This clone showed up just once. The rearrangement joins TRBV25-1 to TRBJ1-2; TRBD1 aligns across 10 bases. This CDR3 has 14 amino acids. V gave up 5 bases and J gave up 5 bases; unmatched junction bases: 5. Germline V lookup: CDR1 MGHDK, CDR2 SYGVNS. This CDR3 is CASSPRTGGYGYTF. DNA for the CDR3: TGTGCCAGCAGTCCCCGGACAGGGGGATATGGCTACACCTTC.

Turning to this clone: Other DNA sequences in the same sample also yield this CDR3. The chain couples TRBV18 to TRBJ2-5; D is ambiguous. The ends were cut back, 3 bases at V and 2 bases at J, with 7 bases in the middle. The CDR3 runs to 13 residues. Per the germline V gene, CDR1 is KGHSH and CDR2 is LQKENI. The CDR3 protein is CASSPGLQETQYF. CDR3 nucleotides: TGTGCCAGCTCACCGGGCCTACAAGAGACCCAGTACTTC.

V gene TRBV6-1 combines with J gene TRBJ2-5, with TRBD2 matching 7 bases. The CDR3 length is 13 residues. Germline V gene lookup returns CDR1 MNHNS and CDR2 SASEGT. V was pared by 7 bases and J by 4 bases, with 6 bases of the junction left unmatched. In nucleotides, the CDR3 is TGTGCCAGCACATCTCGCGGGGGAGAGACCCAGTACTTC. Its protein product is CASTSRGGETQYF.

V gene TRBV2 combines with J gene TRBJ1-1; D call uncertain. CDR3 length: 12 amino acids. Trimming removed 6 bases at V and 5 bases at J, with 10 bases between. The germline CDR1 and CDR2 sequences are SNHLY and FYNNEI. CDR3 coding DNA: TGTGCCAGCAGCCCTCGGGGAACTGAAGCTTTCTTT. Translated: CASSPRGTEAFF.

The V and J genes are TRBV18 and TRBJ1-2, with a possible D match to TRBD1 (6 bases). The germline V gene has CDR1 KGHSH and CDR2 LQKENI. This CDR3 contains 12 residues. Trimming stripped 3 bases from V and 5 bases from J, with 7 bases between. CDR3 nucleotides: TGTGCCAGCTCACCCCAGGGGTATGGCTACACCTTC. It codes for CASSPQGYGYTF.

The CDR3 loop is CATSSRDRVGNTIYF. The CDR3 bases are TGTGCCACCAGCAGCCGGGACAGGGTTGGAAACACCATATATTTT. The chain has TRBV15 and TRBJ1-3; TRBD1 agrees at 9 bases. Per germline, CDR1 LNHNV and CDR2 YYDKDF (reference sequence). With V trimmed by 3 bases and J by 3 bases, 3 bases remained unmatched. This CDR3 has 15 amino acids. Drawing the rest from reference TRBV15 and TRBJ1-3, the complete variable domain is DAMVIQNPRYQVTQFGKPVTLSCSQTLNHNVMYWYQQKSSQAPKLLFHYYDKDFNNEADTPDNFQSRRPNTSFCFLDIRSPGLGDTAMYLCATSSRDRVGNTIYFGEGSWLTVV.

The genes are TRBV2 and TRBJ2-1; 7 bases align to TRBD2. The CDR3 has 9 amino acids. V gave up 6 bases and J gave up 14 bases; unmatched junction bases: 1. Germline values: CDR1 SNHLY, CDR2 FYNNEI. The CDR3 loop is CASSREEFF. CDR3 nucleotides: TGTGCCAGCAGCCGGGAGGAGTTCTTC.

V is TRBV7-2 and J is TRBJ2-5; D unclear. This CDR3 has 13 residues. CDR1 and CDR2 (germline): SGHTA, FQGNSA. V was trimmed by 2 bases and J by 5 bases, leaving 9 bases between them. This CDR3 reads CASSLSVRETQYF. The CDR3 DNA is TGTGCCAGCAGCTTATCTGTTCGGGAGACCCAGTACTTC.

The chain uses TRBV28 and TRBJ1-4; 7 bases agree with TRBD1. CDR1 and CDR2 from the germline V gene are MDHEN and SYDVKM. The CDR3 covers 14 residues. V shed 6 bases and J 8 bases; nucleotides not matched to a gene: 9. The CDR3 loop is CASSRDRAGEKLFF. The CDR3 region has the DNA TGTGCCAGCAGCCGAGACAGGGCCGGGGAAAAACTGTTTTTT. The full variable domain, its missing parts supplied by reference TRBV28 and TRBJ1-4, is DVKVTQSSRYLVKRTGEKVFLECVQDMDHENMFWYRQDPGLGLRLIYFSYDVKMKEKGDIPEGYSVSREKKERFSLILESASTNQTSMYLCASSRDRAGEKLFFGSGTQLSVL.

CDR3 bases: TGTGCCAGTAGGACGGGGAGTACCGGCAACTATGGCTACACCTTC. Translation gives CASRTGSTGNYGYTF. V and J are TRBV19 and TRBJ1-2; unclear D gene. Trimming removed 6 bases from V and 2 bases from J, with 16 bases in between. The CDR3 has 15 residues. Germline V gene sequence: CDR1 LNHDA, CDR2 SQIVND (reference sequence).

This clone appeared once. This sequence joins TRBV9 and TRBJ2-1, with D uncertain. Germline V gene lookup returns CDR1 SGDLS and CDR2 YYNGEE. CDR3 length: 16 residues. V was trimmed by 3 bases and J by 3 bases, leaving 16 bases between them. DNA of the CDR3: TGTGCCAGCAGCGACTCATGGGCATCTCACTACAATGAGCAGTTCTTC. It translates to CASSDSWASHYNEQFF.

J is TRBJ2-1 and V is TRBV4-2; D is possibly TRBD2 (5 bases). Trimming removed 0 bases at V and 8 bases at J, with 17 bases between. CDR1 LGHNA and CDR2 YNFKEQ come from the germline V gene. The CDR3 has 16 amino acids. CDR3 protein: CASSQDRSSPRDEQFF. The CDR3 DNA follows: TGTGCCAGCAGCCAAGATCGGTCTAGCCCGAGGGATGAGCAGTTCTTC.

V usage is TRBV19 and J usage is TRBJ1-1, with D possibly being TRBD1 (5 bases). Trimming left V 7 bases short and J 4 bases short, with 13 bases between. CDR1 is LNHDA, CDR2 SQIVND, per germline (reference sequence). This CDR3 contains 13 residues. The CDR3 region has the DNA TGTGCCAGTACCCCGACAGACCGCACTGAAGCTTTCTTT. The encoded protein is CASTPTDRTEAFF.